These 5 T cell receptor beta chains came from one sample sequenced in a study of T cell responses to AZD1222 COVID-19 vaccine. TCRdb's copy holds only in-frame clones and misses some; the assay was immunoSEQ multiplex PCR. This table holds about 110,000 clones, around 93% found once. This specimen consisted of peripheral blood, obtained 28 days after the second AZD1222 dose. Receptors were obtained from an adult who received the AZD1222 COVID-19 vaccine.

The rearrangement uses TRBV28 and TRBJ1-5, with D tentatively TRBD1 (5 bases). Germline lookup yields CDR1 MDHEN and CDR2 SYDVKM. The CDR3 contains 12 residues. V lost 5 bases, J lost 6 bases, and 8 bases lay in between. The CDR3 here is CASSGGGQPQHF. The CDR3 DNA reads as TGTGCCAGCAGTGGGGGGGGTCAGCCCCAGCATTTT.

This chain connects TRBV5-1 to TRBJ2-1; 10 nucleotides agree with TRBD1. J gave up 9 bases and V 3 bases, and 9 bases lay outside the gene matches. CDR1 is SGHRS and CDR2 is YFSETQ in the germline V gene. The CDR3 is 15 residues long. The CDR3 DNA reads TGCGCCAGCAGCTACCGGGACAGGGGAATGGGTGAGCAGTTCTTC. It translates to CASSYRDRGMGEQFF.

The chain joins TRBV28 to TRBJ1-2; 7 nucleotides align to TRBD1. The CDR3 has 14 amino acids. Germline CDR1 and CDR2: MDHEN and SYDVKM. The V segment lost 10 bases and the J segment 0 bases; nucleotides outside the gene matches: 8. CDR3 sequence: CAILQGGTNYGYTF. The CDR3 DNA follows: TGTGCCATCCTTCAGGGGGGTACTAACTATGGCTACACCTTC.

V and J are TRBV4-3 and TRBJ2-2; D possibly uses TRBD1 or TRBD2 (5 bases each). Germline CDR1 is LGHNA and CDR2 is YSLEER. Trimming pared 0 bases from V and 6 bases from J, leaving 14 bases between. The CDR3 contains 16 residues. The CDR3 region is CASSQEGVARPGELFF. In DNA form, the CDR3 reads TGCGCCAGCAGCCAAGAGGGGGTTGCCCGGCCCGGGGAGCTGTTTTTT.

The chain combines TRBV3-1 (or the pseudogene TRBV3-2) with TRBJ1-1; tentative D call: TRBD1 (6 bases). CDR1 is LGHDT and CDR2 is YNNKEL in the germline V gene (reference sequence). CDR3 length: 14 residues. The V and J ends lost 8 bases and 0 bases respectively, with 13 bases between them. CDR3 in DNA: TGTGCCAGCTGTCCGAGGGGGATGAACACTGAAGCTTTCTTT. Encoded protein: CASCPRGMNTEAFF.